This T cell receptor (beta chain) appears in the sequencing data of a study of regulatory T cells in long-lasting Graves disease. Trimming shortened V by 4 bases and J by 3 bases, and 7 bases separated the two germline ends. The CDR3 is made up of 13 amino acids. CDR1 is MNHNS and CDR2 is SASEGT in the germline V gene. Time point meaning: persistent/refractory GD, antithyroid drugs over 5 years with positive TRAb. From RNA extracted from PBMCs, the TCR library was made. By American Thyroid Association guidelines, Graves' disease was diagnosed in the cohort. Construction of TCR beta libraries relied on iRepertoire HTBI primers and on Arm-PCR targeting CDR3 regions. TCRdb re-called the multiplex PCR reads with MiXCR, one entry per CDR3 protein. The sample yields a few hundred thousand distinct CDR3 sequences, approximately 22% seen once. This clonotype turned up a few times. Its antigen is unidentified.

Study-level results: There was favoring of TRBV28, TRBJ1-2 and TRBJ2-5 in persistent disease. Patients with persistent Graves' had lower TCR diversity than newly diagnosed patients.

Sample: peripheral blood mononuclear cells (PBMCs), taken when the disease was refractory, from a patient treated with antithyroid drugs. The chain combines TRBV6-1 with TRBJ1-5; D unresolved. This receptor was identified in a female donor with Graves disease. The CDR3 here is CASSVGNNQPQHF. CDR3 coding DNA: TGTGCCAGCAGTGTGGGTAACAATCAGCCCCAGCATTTT.